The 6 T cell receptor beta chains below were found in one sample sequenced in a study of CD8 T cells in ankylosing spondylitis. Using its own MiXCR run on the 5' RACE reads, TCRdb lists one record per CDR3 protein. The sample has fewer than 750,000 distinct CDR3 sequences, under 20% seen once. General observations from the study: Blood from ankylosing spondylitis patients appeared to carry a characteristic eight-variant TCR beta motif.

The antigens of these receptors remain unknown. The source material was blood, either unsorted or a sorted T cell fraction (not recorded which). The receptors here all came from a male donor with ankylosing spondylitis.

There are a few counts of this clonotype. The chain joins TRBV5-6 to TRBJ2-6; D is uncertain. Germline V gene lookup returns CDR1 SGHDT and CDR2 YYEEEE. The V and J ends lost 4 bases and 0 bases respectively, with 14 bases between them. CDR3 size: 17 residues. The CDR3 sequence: CASSPNYGFSGANVLTF. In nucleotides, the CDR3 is TGTGCCAGCAGCCCCAACTACGGGTTCTCTGGGGCCAACGTCCTGACTTTC.

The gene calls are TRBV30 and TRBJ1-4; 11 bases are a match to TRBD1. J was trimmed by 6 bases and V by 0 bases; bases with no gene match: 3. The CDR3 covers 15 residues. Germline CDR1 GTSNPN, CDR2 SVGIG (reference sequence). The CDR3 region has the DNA TGTGCCTGGAGTGTACGGGACAGGGGGGATGAAAAACTGTTTTTT. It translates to CAWSVRDRGDEKLFF.

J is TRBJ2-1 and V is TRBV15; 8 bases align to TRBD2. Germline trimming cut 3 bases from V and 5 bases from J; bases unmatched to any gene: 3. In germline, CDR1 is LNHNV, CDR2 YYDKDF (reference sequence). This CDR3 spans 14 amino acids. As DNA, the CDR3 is TGTGCCACCAGCAGGGCGGGGGGTAACAATGAGCAGTTCTTC. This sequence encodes CATSRAGGNNEQFF.

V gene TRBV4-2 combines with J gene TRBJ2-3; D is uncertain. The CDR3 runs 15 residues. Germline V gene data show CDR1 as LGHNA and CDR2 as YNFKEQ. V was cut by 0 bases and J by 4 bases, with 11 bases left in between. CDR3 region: CASSQDPGFADTQYF. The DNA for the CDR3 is TGTGCCAGCAGCCAAGATCCGGGTTTTGCAGATACGCAGTATTTT.

The CDR3 region is CASSPPRQGRDNEQFF. The CDR3 nucleotides are TGTGCCAGCAGTCCCCCCCGACAGGGGCGGGACAATGAGCAGTTCTTC. J is TRBJ2-1 and V is TRBV28, with 8 nucleotides matching TRBD1. The CDR3 consists of 16 residues. The V gene end was trimmed by 5 bases and the J gene end by 5 bases; junction bases not matched to a gene: 11. Germline CDR1 is MDHEN and CDR2 is SYDVKM.

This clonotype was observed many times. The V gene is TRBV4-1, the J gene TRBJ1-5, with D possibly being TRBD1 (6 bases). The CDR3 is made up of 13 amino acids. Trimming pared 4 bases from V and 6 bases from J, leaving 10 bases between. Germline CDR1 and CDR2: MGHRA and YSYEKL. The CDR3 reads CASSRTVLQPQHF. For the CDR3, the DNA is TGCGCCAGCAGCCGGACAGTTCTTCAGCCCCAGCATTTT.